This T cell receptor (beta chain) is drawn from a study of CXCR3-negative and CXCR3-positive naive CD8 T cells. Study-level findings and limits: More hydrophobic TRB CDR3s occurred in CXCR3-positive than in CXCR3-negative naive cells.

As regards this clonotype: The antigen is undetermined.

TRB cDNA libraries were made by UMI-labeled 5' RACE. TCRdb re-called the 5' RACE reads; one entry per CDR3 protein, DNA not given. The sample data list roughly 65,000 distinct CDR3 sequences. The CD45RO-CCR7+CD27+CD95- phenotype denoted naive CD8+ T cells. Sequencing was performed on naive CXCR3+ CD8+ T cells from blood. Sample subset: CD45RO-CCR7+CD27+CD95- naive CD8+ T cells expressing CXCR3 (TNR3+). The TCR originated in a human donor in good health. Some clones in this sample may be carry-over from other donors' samples.

The CDR3 protein is CASGQNYGYTF. J is TRBJ1-2 and V is TRBV6-5; no DNA is available, so the TRBD1 call from TCRdb remains unchecked. CDR3 length: 11 residues. The V gene's germline CDR1 is MNHEY and CDR2 SVGAGI.